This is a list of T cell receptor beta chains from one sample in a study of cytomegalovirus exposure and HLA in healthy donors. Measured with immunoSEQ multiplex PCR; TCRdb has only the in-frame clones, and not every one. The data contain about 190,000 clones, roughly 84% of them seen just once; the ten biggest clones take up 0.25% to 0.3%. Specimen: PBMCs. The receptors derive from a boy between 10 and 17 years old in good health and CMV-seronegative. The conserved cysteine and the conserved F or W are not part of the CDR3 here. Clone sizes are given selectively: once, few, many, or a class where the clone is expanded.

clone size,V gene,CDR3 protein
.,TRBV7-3,ASSRDRGPDYGYT
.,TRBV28,ASSLHGEAGEQY
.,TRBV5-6,ASSQATSGSPDTQY
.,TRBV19,ASSIGGYGANVLT
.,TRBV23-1,ASSQPTRYEQY
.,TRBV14,ASSQDRTGYNEQF
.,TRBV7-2,ASSSDLPNEKLF
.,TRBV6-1,ASSENPWGDSSNQPQH
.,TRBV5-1,ASSLWTSGGASTDTQY
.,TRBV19,ASTVLAGAHYNEQF
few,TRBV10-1,ASSESIVNEAF
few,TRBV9,ASSVGTSGGMETQY
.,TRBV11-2,ASSQGQGSWEPQH
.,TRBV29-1,SVVQRGNYGYT
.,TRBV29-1,SVGGVGADTQY
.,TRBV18,ASHLLTPGLMPLRNTGELF
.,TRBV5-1,ASSLGALGPVEAF
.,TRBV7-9,ASSLELGYT
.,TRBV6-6,ASSLGQGQTNYGYT
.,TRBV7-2,ASSLGQGANTGELF
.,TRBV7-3,ASSSGSNEQF
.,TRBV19,ASSPRQFRTNTEAF
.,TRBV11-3,ASSLSGSNTEAF
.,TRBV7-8,ASAVRIGNTEAF
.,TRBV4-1,ASSQGLQGVFGYT
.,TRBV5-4,ASSRQGKRNTEAF
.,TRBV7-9,ASSSRGGHTEAF
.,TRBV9,ASSPIGRSYNSPLH
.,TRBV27,ASSLLRWDGRNSNYGYT
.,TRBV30,AWSPGQYLGYT
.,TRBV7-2,ASSFGVGETQY
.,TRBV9,ASSVGSGSTGNEQF
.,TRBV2,ASSEGLVETQY
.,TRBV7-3,ASSPRPGTGEVYNEQF
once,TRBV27,ASRRGIGEKLF
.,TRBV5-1,ASSLSFVGAEAF
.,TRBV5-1,ASSLAGYGNTIY
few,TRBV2,ASSEAPSGGMNTEAF
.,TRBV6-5,ASSYLTGGYEQF
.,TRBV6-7,ARKANADSYLGEAF
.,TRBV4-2,ASSQDLGVSVEQF
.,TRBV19,ASSITGAYGYT
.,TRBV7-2,ASSPARGPTEAF
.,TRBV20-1,SATGDGGYT
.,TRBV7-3,ASSASGRGETQY
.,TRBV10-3,AIRPGTGLTNEKLF
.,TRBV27,ASSLSGGMSNQPQH
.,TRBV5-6,ASSSATGGSGEQY
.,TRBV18,ASSPRTGHNPYEQY
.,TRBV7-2,ASSSSGGLGAKNIQY
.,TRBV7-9,ASSLIPVAISYEQY
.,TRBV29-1,SVGGRGLANEQF
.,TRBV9,ASSLKGQGVADTQY
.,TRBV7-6,ASSWGQGTGNTIY
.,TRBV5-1,ASSPGGAASGNTIY